This T cell receptor (beta chain) was identified in a study of blood T cell repertoires in COVID-19. On the study more broadly: Samples of COVID-19 (acute and convalescent) were obtained from the United States, Italy and Spain. Sources were T cells, B-cell-depleted T cells, or PBMCs; the material itself was cDNA or gDNA.

One Seattle source followed patients from active infection through their disease course. Sequencing used immunoSEQ multiplex PCR; TCRdb keeps in-frame clones, though not all of them. The data contain some 180,000 clones, approximately 91% of them seen just once; the ten biggest clones take up around 5%. The sequence was obtained from a man in his late teens or twenties with COVID-19, enrolled during active disease. Source material: peripheral blood.

CDR3 region: CASSPTYTSESNTGELFF. In DNA, the CDR3 is TGTGCCAGCAGTCCTACTTATACTAGCGAATCGAACACCGGGGAGCTGTTTTTT. The chain recombines TRBV6-6 with TRBJ2-2, with 7 bases fitting TRBD2. The J segment lost 0 bases and the V segment lost 5 bases, leaving 12 bases of the junction unmatched. The CDR3 loop spans 18 amino acids. The germline CDR1 and CDR2 sequences are MNHNY and SVGAGI (reference sequence).